These T cell receptor beta chains were read from a single sample in a study of CD4 T cells in relation to SARS-CoV-2 and coronaviruses. Profiled with immunoSEQ multiplex PCR; TCRdb holds only in-frame clones, not every one. The sample records 60,000 to 85,000 clones, 90% to 95% being singletons. Sequences were obtained from naive CD4+ T cells from PBMCs. The origin of the receptors is a human donor in good health. Each CDR3 is given with its conserved first and last residue. The D gene is left open where the match is weak. Clone size, where shown, is once, few, many, or a class for clones that have expanded.

d_gene | j_gene | abundance | v_gene | CDR3nt | CDR3aa
TRBD1 | TRBJ1-4 | . | TRBV5-4 | TGTGCCAGCAGCTTGGTCGGACGGGACAGGGATGAAAAACTGTTTTTT | CASSLVGRDRDEKLFF
TRBD1 | TRBJ1-1 | . | TRBV28 | TGTGCCAGCAGCGGACCGGGACAGGGGACTGAAGCTTTCTTT | CASSGPGQGTEAFF
. | TRBJ1-5 | . | TRBV7-2 | TGTGCCAGCAGCTTAGGGCTAGGGGAGGGGTCCAATCAGCCCCAGCATTTT | CASSLGLGEGSNQPQHF
. | TRBJ1-1 | . | TRBV29-1 | TGCAGCGTTGCGGGGGGCGCTAGGATGGACACTGAAGCTTTCTTT | CSVAGGARMDTEAFF
. | TRBJ1-6 | . | TRBV12-3/TRBV12-4 | TGTGCCAGCAGTTCGGACAGTAATTCACCCCTCCACTTT | CASSSDSNSPLHF
. | TRBJ1-4 | . | TRBV19 | TGTGCCAGTAGTAAGGGACAACCTGGGGATGAAAAACTGTTTTTT | CASSKGQPGDEKLFF
. | TRBJ1-4 | . | TRBV9 | TGTGCCAGCAGCGTATTGGCGGCTGGGGAAAAACTGTTTTTT | CASSVLAAGEKLFF
TRBD1 | TRBJ1-4 | once | TRBV5-1 | TGCGCCAGCAGCTTGGCCCAGGGGGGGGAAAAACTGTTTTTT | CASSLAQGGEKLFF
TRBD2 | TRBJ2-1 | . | TRBV11-2 | TGTGCCAGCAGCTTAGACCTTTCCCGGACTAGAAAGGCCTACAATGAGCAGTTCTTC | CASSLDLSRTRKAYNEQFF
TRBD2 | TRBJ2-3 | . | TRBV7-3 | TGTGCCAGCAGCTCGACCCTCCCGGGACTAGCGGCAGATACGCAGTATTTT | CASSSTLPGLAADTQYF
TRBD2 | TRBJ2-2 | . | TRBV5-1 | TGCGCCAGCAGCTCAGGACTAGACCTCTTAGGCGCCGGGGAGCTGTTTTTT | CASSSGLDLLGAGELFF
. | TRBJ1-5 | . | TRBV5-1 | TGCGCCAGCAGCTTGGAAGGATATAGCAATCAGCCCCAGCATTTT | CASSLEGYSNQPQHF
TRBD1 | TRBJ1-1 | once | TRBV2 | TGTGCCAGCAGGGAGGGACAGGGACATCGGCCTAACACTGAAGCTTTCTTT | CASREGQGHRPNTEAFF
. | TRBJ1-3 | . | TRBV9 | TGTGCCAGCAGCTTGGACACGGTCTCTGGAAACACCATATATTTT | CASSLDTVSGNTIYF
. | TRBJ2-5 | once | TRBV29-1 | TGCAGCGTTGAAGATCTTGCAGGGGAAGAGACCCAGTACTTC | CSVEDLAGEETQYF
TRBD2 | TRBJ2-1 | . | TRBV7-3 | TGTGCCAGCAGCCCGAGCGGGGGGGTCTACAATGAGCAGTTCTTC | CASSPSGGVYNEQFF
. | TRBJ2-7 | . | TRBV6-7 | TGTGCCAGCAGTTACCGGGCCGCAACCTACGAGCAGTACTTC | CASSYRAATYEQYF
. | TRBJ1-3 | once | TRBV6-2/TRBV6-3 | TGTGCCAGCAGTAGGGACGGCTCTGGAAACACCATATATTTT | CASSRDGSGNTIYF
TRBD2 | TRBJ2-1 | . | TRBV5-1 | TGCGCCAGCAGCTTGGGAGGAGGGACTAGCTCCTACAATGAGCAGTTCTTC | CASSLGGGTSSYNEQFF
. | TRBJ2-5 | . | TRBV28 | TGTGCCGTAGATGGGCGAAACCAAGAGACCCAGTACTTC | CAVDGRNQETQYF
TRBD1 | TRBJ1-2 | . | TRBV9 | TGTGCCAGCAGCGTAGGACAGGGGGTGAGGGGCTACACCTTC | CASSVGQGVRGYTF
. | TRBJ2-7 | . | TRBV27 | TGTGCCAGCAGCACTAGACCTACCGGGACGGGGGAGGCCTACGAGCAGTACTTC | CASSTRPTGTGEAYEQYF
. | TRBJ2-6 | . | TRBV5-1 | TGCGCCAGCAGCTTGGTGGGCGGTTGGGGGGCCAACGTCCTGACTTTC | CASSLVGGWGANVLTF
. | TRBJ1-5 | . | TRBV6-1 | TGTGCCAGCAGTGAAGTAGGAGGCAGGCAAGATCAGCCCCAGCATTTT | CASSEVGGRQDQPQHF
. | TRBJ1-6 | . | TRBV21-1 | TGTGCCAGCAGCAAACCTATAAAGGGTGATTCACCCCTCCACTTT | CASSKPIKGDSPLHF
. | TRBJ2-3 | . | TRBV10-3 | TGTGCCATCAGTGATCCGCGCACAGATACGCAGTATTTT | CAISDPRTDTQYF
TRBD1 | TRBJ1-5 | . | TRBV6-1 | TGTGCCAGCAGTGACCAGACAGGGGTCCAGCCCCAGCATTTT | CASSDQTGVQPQHF
. | TRBJ2-5 | once | TRBV5-1 | TGCGCCAGCAGCTTGGCGGCAGGATATGAAGAGACCCAGTACTTC | CASSLAAGYEETQYF
TRBD1 | TRBJ2-7 | . | TRBV24-1 | TGTGCCACCAGTGATGCTACAGGGGGAGTATCCTACGAGCAGTACTTC | CATSDATGGVSYEQYF
TRBD1 | TRBJ1-3 | . | TRBV7-3 | TGTGCCAGCAGCAGGACAGGGGCTGGAAACACCATATATTTT | CASSRTGAGNTIYF
. | TRBJ2-6 | . | TRBV28 | TGTGCCAGCAGCCGAAACATGGAAGCCAACGTCCTGACTTTC | CASSRNMEANVLTF
. | TRBJ2-5 | . | TRBV7-3 | TGTGCCAGCAGCTTAACGGGGGTGCAAGAGACCCAGTACTTC | CASSLTGVQETQYF
. | TRBJ2-5 | once | TRBV11-3 | TGTGCCAGCAGCTTATCGGGGGTTGGGACCCAGTACTTC | CASSLSGVGTQYF
TRBD2 | TRBJ2-2 | once | TRBV4-1 | TGCGCCAGCAGCCAAGATACTGATATCGCGGGAGGGCGGGACACCGGGGAGCTGTTTTTT | CASSQDTDIAGGRDTGELFF
. | TRBJ2-5 | . | TRBV12-3/TRBV12-4 | TGTGCCAGCAGCTCCGGGGTTTCCCAGTACTTC | CASSSGVSQYF
TRBD1 | TRBJ1-2 | . | TRBV7-2 | TGTGCCAGCAGCTCAGACAGGGAAGGTGGCTACACCTTC | CASSSDREGGYTF
. | TRBJ2-5 | . | TRBV4-1 | TGCGCCAGCAGCCCCCTTAGGGGACAAGAGACCCAGTACTTC | CASSPLRGQETQYF
TRBD1 | TRBJ2-7 | . | TRBV28 | TGTGCCAGCAACGCACCGGGACAGGGATCCTACGAGCAGTACTTC | CASNAPGQGSYEQYF
. | TRBJ1-3 | . | TRBV30 | TGTGCCTGGAGTGTCGCAAGCTCTGGAAACACCATATATTTT | CAWSVASSGNTIYF
. | TRBJ1-2 | . | TRBV3-1/TRBV3-2 | TGTGCCAGCAGCCAAGTAGGGAAGTACGGCGGCTACACCTTC | CASSQVGKYGGYTF
TRBD1 | TRBJ1-3 | . | TRBV28 | TGTGCCAGCAGTTTAAGGACAGGGGCTTCTGGAAACACCATATATTTT | CASSLRTGASGNTIYF
. | TRBJ1-6 | few | TRBV7-3 | TGTGCCAGCAGCTTATTGGTTAATTCACCCCTCCACTTT | CASSLLVNSPLHF
TRBD1 | TRBJ2-7 | . | TRBV6-1 | TGTGCCAGCAGTGACACAGGGGACGAGCAGTACTTC | CASSDTGDEQYF
TRBD2 | TRBJ2-7 | . | TRBV4-3 | TGCGCCAGCAGCCAAGAACTAGCGATCGAGCAGTACTTC | CASSQELAIEQYF
. | TRBJ1-2 | . | TRBV19 | TGTGCCAGCGCCCGACCTCAAGTCCGGATCTATGGCTACACCTTC | CASARPQVRIYGYTF
TRBD1 | TRBJ1-5 | . | TRBV20-1 | TGCAGTGCTAGTCGACAGGGGGCGGTCAATCAGCCCCAGCATTTT | CSASRQGAVNQPQHF
TRBD2 | TRBJ2-2 | . | TRBV6-5 | TGTGCCAGCAGGGGGACTAGGGACACCGGGGAGCTGTTTTTT | CASRGTRDTGELFF
. | TRBJ2-3 | . | TRBV18 | TGTGCCAGCTCACGAGGGGGACTTTCTAGCACAGATACGCAGTATTTT | CASSRGGLSSTDTQYF
TRBD1 | TRBJ2-5 | once | TRBV18 | TGTGCCAGCTCACCAGGGACAGTATCCCAAGAGACCCAGTACTTC | CASSPGTVSQETQYF
. | TRBJ2-7 | . | TRBV6-5 | TGTGCCAGCGGACGCCGACAGGCGGCCTCCGAGCAGTACTTC | CASGRRQAASEQYF
. | TRBJ2-1 | . | TRBV28 | TGTGCCAGCAGTTTAGGGGGGGCGAGGGAAGGAAATGAGCAGTTCTTC | CASSLGGAREGNEQFF
. | TRBJ1-3 | . | TRBV19 | TGTGCCAGTAGCCAGTCACCTGGAAACACCATATATTTT | CASSQSPGNTIYF
. | TRBJ2-5 | . | TRBV7-2 | TGTGCCAGCAGCCCGACTAGTATGCAGACCCAGTACTTC | CASSPTSMQTQYF
. | TRBJ2-1 | . | TRBV7-2 | TGTGCCAGCAGTCTAGACTTGAGCTCCTACAATGAGCAGTTCTTC | CASSLDLSSYNEQFF
. | TRBJ1-2 | . | TRBV30 | TGTGCCTGGACCCGAGACAGCCTGAACGGCTACACCTTC | CAWTRDSLNGYTF
. | TRBJ2-7 | . | TRBV5-4 | TGTGCCAGCAGCTTTTCAGGCAGCCACGAGCAGTACTTC | CASSFSGSHEQYF
. | TRBJ1-5 | . | TRBV7-8 | TGTGCCAGCAGCCTGAGGCCGAGCAATCAGCCCCAGCATTTT | CASSLRPSNQPQHF
TRBD2 | TRBJ2-7 | . | TRBV5-6 | TGTGCCAGCAGCACATTAGCGGGGGGCTACGAGCAGTACTTC | CASSTLAGGYEQYF